A selection of T cell receptor beta chains follows, all from one sample in a study of response to subunit inactivated influenza vaccine. TCRdb independently ran MiXCR on the RT-PCR reads; one entry per CDR3 protein. The sample carries about 780,000 distinct CDR3 sequences, 18% recorded once. Sequences were derived from PBMCs from blood, sampled less than 6 days after vaccination. The receptor source for this set is a man over 45 who received an inactivated influenza vaccine. Each CDR3 is given with its conserved first and last residue. The D gene is left open where the match is weak.

j_call | d_call | v_call | cdr3_aa
TRBJ2-5 | - | TRBV4-2 | CASSQLLLGQEQETQYF
TRBJ2-5 | - | TRBV6-2/TRBV6-3 | CASAQGGETQYF
TRBJ2-1 | - | TRBV7-9 | CASSLQGRNEQFF
TRBJ1-6 | - | TRBV12-3/TRBV12-4 | CASRIWTDYNSPLHF
TRBJ1-1 | - | TRBV12-3/TRBV12-4 | CASSLQENTEAFF
TRBJ2-7 | TRBD1 | TRBV7-2 | CASSSLQGAYEQYF
TRBJ2-5 | - | TRBV28 | CASSIQGRETQYF
TRBJ1-1 | - | TRBV29-1 | CSVSGIMNTEAFF
TRBJ2-2 | - | TRBV7-8 | CASSLVGSSTGELFF
TRBJ2-1 | TRBD2 | TRBV29-1 | CSVERLAGGPLPYNEQFF
TRBJ2-5 | - | TRBV7-2 | CASSVTELEETQYF
TRBJ2-7 | TRBD2 | TRBV27 | CASSFERESSYEQYF
TRBJ2-7 | - | TRBV28 | CASNIGTAPSYEQYF
TRBJ2-3 | TRBD2 | TRBV12-3/TRBV12-4 | CASRTSTGGGGTQYF
TRBJ2-1 | TRBD2 | TRBV12-3/TRBV12-4 | CASNVLAGYNEQFF
TRBJ2-5 | - | TRBV7-9 | CAGSLAPGRQETQYF
TRBJ2-3 | TRBD1 | TRBV11-2 | CASSLETGTRRQYF
TRBJ1-2 | TRBD1 | TRBV20-1 | CSAREGGRFYGYTF
TRBJ2-7 | - | TRBV7-2 | CASSLGRTSYEQYF
TRBJ2-1 | - | TRBV4-2 | CASSQVLGARNEQFF
TRBJ2-2 | - | TRBV24-1 | CATSDWRGTGELFF
TRBJ2-7 | - | TRBV28 | CASSLFGGAYEQYF
TRBJ2-1 | TRBD1 | TRBV12-3/TRBV12-4 | CASSFDPGQGYNEQFF
TRBJ2-1 | - | TRBV10-3 | CAISESWHKYNEQFF
TRBJ2-1 | - | TRBV2 | CASRHRARSSYNEQFF
TRBJ2-1 | TRBD2 | TRBV12-3/TRBV12-4 | CASTGLADEQFF
TRBJ2-1 | - | TRBV7-9 | CASSLDPVQFF
TRBJ2-3 | - | TRBV6-1 | CASSQRARSTSTDTQYF
TRBJ1-1 | - | TRBV7-2 | CASSPFAGSEAFF
TRBJ1-1 | TRBD1 | TRBV29-1 | CSVGGRQGNTEAFF
TRBJ2-2 | - | TRBV5-1 | CASSEGQPNTGELFF
TRBJ1-1 | TRBD1 | TRBV12-3/TRBV12-4 | CASSRDREGEAFF
TRBJ2-2 | TRBD2 | TRBV5-1 | CASRQTSGSVELFF
TRBJ2-7 | - | TRBV28 | CASCRWGSYEQYF
TRBJ2-5 | TRBD2 | TRBV20-1 | CSARRSLGTSGAVKETQYF
TRBJ2-7 | TRBD2 | TRBV7-2 | CASSVTPGGRGYEQYF
TRBJ2-1 | TRBD2 | TRBV12-3/TRBV12-4 | CASSTAASGGVHEQFF
TRBJ1-1 | - | TRBV6-1 | CASSPDMVYTEAFF
TRBJ2-1 | TRBD2 | TRBV9 | CASSPLSGGTYNEQFF
TRBJ2-5 | TRBD2 | TRBV7-2 | CASSLVGTSRETQYF
TRBJ2-1 | - | TRBV6-1 | CASSELRGTYNEQFF
TRBJ1-2 | - | TRBV20-1 | CSAQDRRNYGYTF